These T cell receptor beta chains were read from a single sample in a study of shared clonotypes between healthy human individuals. The table came from immunoSEQ multiplex PCR; TCRdb's copy has only in-frame clones and leaves some out. The sample has around 1.1 million clones, approximately 77% seen once. The sequencing sample was made of memory CD4+ T cells from PBMCs. All receptors come from a man younger than 35 in good health. Some clones in this sample may be carry-over from other donors' samples. CDR3s include the opening cysteine and the closing phenylalanine or tryptophan. Each record gives: V gene, D gene, clone size, J gene, CDR3 protein, CDR3 DNA. D genes are given only for firm matches. A clone size is listed for some rows: how often the clone was seen (once, few, many), or a class if it is expanded.

>TRBV2|.|.|TRBJ1-1
CATQGDSNTEAFF
TGTGCCACCCAAGGTGATTCGAACACTGAAGCTTTCTTT
>TRBV6-1|.|few|TRBJ1-1
CASSEPGFGPEAFF
TGTGCCAGCAGTGAACCGGGTTTCGGCCCTGAAGCTTTCTTT
>TRBV28|.|.|TRBJ2-5
CASSLSGSSQETQYF
TGTGCCAGCAGTTTAAGTGGCAGTTCCCAAGAGACCCAGTACTTC
>TRBV7-9|.|.|TRBJ2-7
CASSLFGEYEQYF
TGTGCCAGCAGCTTATTTGGCGAATACGAGCAGTACTTC
>TRBV7-2|.|.|TRBJ1-2
CASSATRGHGYTF
TGTGCCAGCAGCGCCACCAGGGGCCATGGCTACACCTTC
>TRBV6-1|TRBD2|.|TRBJ2-5
CASSELGLAGGETQYF
TGTGCCAGCAGTGAATTGGGACTAGCGGGAGGTGAGACCCAGTACTTC
>TRBV28|TRBD2|.|TRBJ2-1
CASKGTGTTFEQFF
TGTGCCAGCAAGGGGACCGGGACTACGTTTGAGCAGTTCTTC
>TRBV5-1|.|.|TRBJ2-2
CASSPGLGTRTGELFF
TGCGCCAGCAGCCCAGGACTGGGTACACGCACCGGGGAGCTGTTTTTT
>TRBV27|.|.|TRBJ1-1
CASSLRGGDTEAFF
TGTGCCAGCAGTTTAAGAGGGGGGGACACTGAAGCTTTCTTT
>TRBV5-1|TRBD2|.|TRBJ2-5
CASSLRLAGEETQYF
TGCGCCAGCAGCCTAAGACTAGCGGGAGAAGAGACCCAGTACTTC
>TRBV7-2|.|.|TRBJ1-4
CASSFGEGLEKLFF
TGTGCCAGCAGCTTCGGAGAGGGTCTGGAAAAACTGTTTTTT
>TRBV5-1|TRBD1|.|TRBJ1-1
CAPSPGTGDQNTEAFF
TGCGCCCCTTCCCCCGGGACAGGGGACCAAAACACTGAAGCTTTCTTT
>TRBV5-1|TRBD2|.|TRBJ2-3
CASSRSSGRQNTQYF
TGCGCCAGCAGCCGTTCTAGCGGGAGGCAGAATACGCAGTATTTT
>TRBV28|TRBD1|.|TRBJ1-1
CASSSTPGTGNTEAFF
TGTGCCAGCAGTTCAACTCCCGGGACAGGGAACACTGAAGCTTTCTTT
>TRBV6-1|.|.|TRBJ2-2
CASKITGELFF
TGTGCCAGCAAGATAACCGGGGAGCTGTTTTTT
>TRBV19|.|.|TRBJ2-2
CASSIGEPLGGELFF
TGTGCCAGTAGTATAGGGGAACCCCTCGGGGGGGAGCTGTTTTTT
>TRBV10-3|.|.|TRBJ2-7
CAISEGGLSYEQYF
TGTGCCATCAGTGAAGGTGGACTGTCCTACGAGCAGTACTTC
>TRBV9|.|.|TRBJ1-1
CASSVAHGSEWAEAFF
TGTGCCAGCAGCGTAGCTCATGGGTCCGAGTGGGCTGAAGCTTTCTTT
>TRBV19|.|.|TRBJ2-3
CASRVGHTDTQYF
TGTGCCAGTAGGGTAGGGCACACAGATACGCAGTATTTT
>TRBV6-6|.|once|TRBJ2-3
CASRIGRTTFTDTQYF
TGTGCCAGCCGGATCGGACGGACGACCTTCACAGATACGCAGTATTTT
>TRBV4-1|.|many|TRBJ2-7
CASSQTAGVRSYEQYF
TGCGCCAGCAGCCAAACAGCAGGGGTAAGATCCTACGAGCAGTACTTC
>TRBV28|.|few|TRBJ1-1
CASSLLGRYTEAFF
TGTGCCAGCAGTTTATTGGGACGGTACACTGAAGCTTTCTTT
>TRBV4-1|.|.|TRBJ1-1
CASSQEGSRVGRRAFF
TGCGCCAGCAGCCAAGAGGGGAGCAGGGTTGGTCGGCGAGCTTTCTTT
>TRBV7-9|.|.|TRBJ1-3
CASSLAGHTSGNTIYF
TGTGCCAGCAGCCTAGCCGGACACACTAGCGGAAACACCATATATTTT
>TRBV6-1|.|.|TRBJ2-7
CASSGGLPEYEQYF
TGTGCCAGCAGTGGGGGCCTACCGGAGTACGAGCAGTACTTC
>TRBV7-2|.|once|TRBJ1-2
CASSLALTPETPSF
TGTGCCAGCAGCTTAGCATTAACACCCGAGACGCCTAGCTTC
>TRBV4-2|TRBD2|.|TRBJ2-1
CASSHVLAGVNNEQFF
TGTGCCAGCAGCCACGTACTAGCGGGAGTTAACAATGAGCAGTTCTTC
>TRBV2|.|.|TRBJ2-1
CASSSEGSSYNEQFF
TGTGCCAGCAGCTCAGAAGGAAGCTCCTACAATGAGCAGTTCTTC
>TRBV18|.|.|TRBJ2-3
CASSQDQGGAGDTQYF
TGTGCCAGCTCACAAGATCAGGGGGGCGCAGGAGATACGCAGTATTTT
>TRBV29-1|TRBD2|.|TRBJ2-1
CSVGRLAVSPTYNEQFF
TGCAGCGTTGGACGGCTAGCGGTATCACCGACCTACAATGAGCAGTTCTTC
>TRBV19|TRBD1|.|TRBJ1-4
CASSIDRGQANEKLFF
TGTGCCAGTAGTATAGATCGGGGACAGGCCAATGAAAAACTGTTTTTT
>TRBV20-1|.|.|TRBJ2-3
CSATQRDTQYF
TGCAGTGCTACCCAGAGGGATACGCAGTATTTT
>TRBV4-1|TRBD2|.|TRBJ2-1
CASSQGIPGRASYNEQFF
TGCGCCAGCAGCCAAGGTATACCCGGGAGGGCCTCCTACAATGAGCAGTTCTTC
>TRBV11-2|.|.|TRBJ2-5
CASSRLRGGETQYF
TGTGCCAGCAGCCGATTAAGGGGGGGAGAGACCCAGTACTTC
>TRBV6-1|.|.|TRBJ2-7
CASMRGWYEQYF
TGTGCCAGCATGCGGGGATGGTACGAGCAGTACTTC
>TRBV19|.|.|TRBJ2-7
CASSKQGLTYEQYF
TGTGCCAGTAGCAAACAGGGACTTACCTACGAGCAGTACTTC
>TRBV7-9|TRBD2|.|TRBJ2-3
CASSPRLAGVTDTQYF
TGTGCCAGCAGCCCCCGACTAGCGGGAGTCACAGATACGCAGTATTTT